What follows are 9 T cell receptor beta chains derived from one specimen sequenced in a study of a mutant IDH1 vaccine in newly diagnosed glioma. The sample's time point: baseline, week 1 (first vaccination visit). Treatment reported: pre-vaccination baseline after standard-of-care therapy. The protocol was immunoSEQ multiplex PCR, while the TCRdb copy is restricted to in-frame clones and leaves out a portion. The data show roughly 46,000 clones, 75% to 90% seen once. Sequencing used PBMCs, obtained from a glioma patient treated with radiotherapy, temozolomide or both. Receptors were obtained from a man aged 40-49 years with glioma.

J is TRBJ1-2 and V is TRBV10-2; D unresolved. The V end lost 1 base, the J end lost 7 bases, and 13 bases lay between the germline ends. Germline V lookup: CDR1 WSHSY, CDR2 SAAADI. The CDR3 consists of 14 residues. In DNA, the CDR3 is TGCGCCAGCAGTGAGTTCACCGGGATGAGTGGCTACACCTTC. This gives the protein CASSEFTGMSGYTF.

The rearrangement links TRBV4-2 to TRBJ2-1; no firm D call. The V gene lost 0 bases and the J gene lost 6 bases, with 9 bases spanning the gap. The CDR3 sequence is 14 residues long. The germline CDR1 and CDR2 sequences are LGHNA and YNFKEQ. The CDR3 region has the DNA TGTGCCAGCAGCCAAGAGACTCGCGTCAATGAGCAGTTCTTC. Translating it yields CASSQETRVNEQFF.

The chain recombines TRBV6-5 with TRBJ1-2, with 11 bases matching TRBD1. Germline V gene lookup returns CDR1 MNHEY and CDR2 SVGAGI. J was trimmed by 4 bases and V by 6 bases; bases with no gene match: 4. The CDR3 contains 14 residues. In nucleotides, the CDR3 is TGTGCCAGCAGAGGGACAGGGGGAGGCTATGGCTACACCTTC. Translating gives CASRGTGGGYGYTF.

The chain combines TRBV4-2 with TRBJ2-7; possible D gene TRBD1, 6 bases. The CDR3 is 15 amino acids. V gave up 3 bases and J gave up 1 base, with 13 bases separating them. From germline, CDR1 is LGHNA and CDR2 YNFKEQ. The CDR3 DNA is TGTGCCAGCAGCCAGCAACAGGGAGATTCCTACGAGCAGTACTTC. Translating gives CASSQQQGDSYEQYF.

This chain links TRBV18 with TRBJ2-7; 7 bases map to TRBD1. V dropped 6 bases and J dropped 3; count of bases not matched to a gene: 5. In germline, CDR1 is KGHSH, CDR2 LQKENI. CDR3 length: 13 amino acids. The CDR3 region has the DNA TGTGCCAGCTCGCGGACAGGCGACTACGAGCAGTACTTC. This translates into CASSRTGDYEQYF.

This chain links TRBV7-9 with TRBJ1-4; possibly TRBD1 for D (5 bases). Germline V CDR1 and CDR2: SEHNR, FQNEAQ (reference sequence). V shed 3 bases and J shed 5 bases, with 13 bases lying between them. CDR3 length equals 15 residues. In DNA form, the CDR3 reads TGTGCCAGCAGCTTTCAGGGTAGTACGAATGAAAAACTGTTTTTT. This sequence encodes CASSFQGSTNEKLFF.

The gene calls are TRBV7-3 and TRBJ2-2; D is unresolved. This CDR3 comprises 13 residues. V gave up 3 bases and J gave up 6 bases, with 8 bases separating them. Germline V lookup: CDR1 SGHTA, CDR2 FQGTGA. CDR3 region: CASSFQEAGELFF. CDR3 nucleotides: TGTGCCAGCAGCTTTCAGGAAGCCGGGGAGCTGTTTTTT.

The V gene is TRBV7-6, the J gene TRBJ1-1; D unclear. V lost 4 bases and J lost 2, with 14 bases in between. Germline V gives CDR1 SGHVS, CDR2 FNYEAQ. The CDR3 sequence is 15 residues long. The CDR3 sequence: CASSSGKSSNTEAFF. Here the CDR3 DNA reads TGTGCCAGCAGCTCCGGGAAGTCGAGTAACACTGAAGCTTTCTTT.

The rearrangement joins TRBV18 to TRBJ1-2; D unresolved. Trimming removed 0 bases at V and 3 bases at J, with 5 bases between. From germline, CDR1 is KGHSH and CDR2 LQKENI. The CDR3 is 13 residues long. In DNA form, the CDR3 reads TGTGCCAGCTCACCACCAACAGACTATGGCTACACCTTC. Translating it yields CASSPPTDYGYTF.